The T cell receptor (beta chain) under discussion was sequenced for a study of molecular identifiers for immune sequencing clone quantification (dated by TCRdb to the late 2010s). A note on the overall study: In a replicate experiment, RNA from approximately 22,000 or 94,000 naive CD8 T cells was split into five aliquots, four of which were sequenced. The study was a methods study using CD8 T cells to benchmark molecular-identifier clustering-based TCR repertoire sequencing (MIDCIRS) and TCR RNA copy counting. The research as a whole found: The sizes of highly expanded clones could end up underestimated when identical TCR molecules share a barcode. In CMV-specific effector cells, clones with more than 20 RNA copies accounted for over 97% of molecules, whereas in naive cells such clones accounted for under 1%. Naive libraries contained spiked-in Jurkat TCR RNA (approximately nine copies' worth), which is not part of the donor repertoire. Spiked-in Jurkat TCR RNA equivalent to a single cell was reported to be detectable even among 850,000 to 1,000,000 naive CD8 T cells. Modeling indicated 2.5 to 3 TCR RNA copies recovered per cell, compared with about ten by digital PCR, which implies a capture efficiency of around 31%. Without barcode sub-clustering, chimeric consensus sequences inflated TCR diversity; chimeras reached as high as 47%.

Naive CD8 T cell libraries were made from approximately 20,000 to 1,000,000 sorted cells using 10%, 30% or 50% of purified RNA. On a BD FACSAria II, naive CD8 T cells were FACS-sorted as CD8+CD4-CCR7+CD45RA+ and collected into RLT Plus buffer. Approximately nine TCR copies' worth of Jurkat RNA were spiked into roughly 20,000-1,000,000 naive CD8 T cell samples to test detection sensitivity. Enrichment of CD8 T cells was performed with RosetteSep CD8+ T Cell Enrichment Cocktail and Ficoll-Paque, after which ACK red cell lysis was carried out. The receptor library was made with PCR. The sequencing machine was a NextSeq 500. Bulk TCR libraries were generated as previously described, with the TCR primers listed in Table S5 used. Total RNA was purified with the Qiagen AllPrep DNA/RNA kit. Before analysis, reads from multiple sequencing runs of the same library were pooled. The authors' analysis ran thus. Reads were retained only if an exact TCR constant sequence was present, and the retained reads were trimmed to 150 nt and grouped according to their 12-nt molecular barcodes. Reads in each barcode group were sub-clustered using a 15% Levenshtein threshold, and a quality-weighted consensus sequence was built for each RNA molecule. Non-functional sequences were excluded, and lower-count sequences lying one edit away from another sequence were also excluded. Based on fitting two negative binomial distributions, any barcode sub-cluster with under 20% of the maximum read count was discarded. TCRdb itself trimmed the public reads at Q25 with fastp, ran MiXCR and retained productive beta chains. Each CDR3 protein gets just one entry, which takes the most common genes and DNA from the rows behind it. TCRdb's processing, not the study's, gives the V and J calls here. In all, the sample holds tens of thousands of distinct CDR3 sequences, and around a quarter of those were seen once. Of the sample, 0.78% is held by the ten largest clones.

This clonotype occurred many times. The antigen it binds to is not known. No base qualities exist here, and no much larger clone lies one base off it. The source material was naive CD8+ T cells from blood, with Jurkat cell RNA spiked in. In light of the paper, this sample's cell subset or site label describes: FACS-sorted CD8+CD4-CCR7+CD45RA+ naive T cells. The sequence was obtained from a human donor in good health. Some libraries in this study had Jurkat cell RNA spiked in.

The nucleotide sequence reads as follows: TGTGCCAGTAGTACAAGACAGGGGTGGAATCAGCCCCAGCATTTT. The resulting protein is CASSTRQGWNQPQHF. Recombination joined TRBV19 with TRBJ1-5, with 8 junctional bases fitting TRBD1. The germline V gene (reference sequence) supplies CDR1 LNHDA and CDR2 SQIVND. V trim: 4 bases; J trim: 4 bases; unmatched bases: 6. Inclusive of the bounding cysteine and phenylalanine, the CDR3 is 15 residues long. Only the CDR3 portion is preserved as DNA: 45 bases, with reading frame beginning at the first base.